A single sample gave rise to the 7 T cell receptor beta chains below, sequenced in a study of T-cell memory formation after mild COVID-19. MiXCR was run by TCRdb on the 5' RACE reads, yielding one entry per CDR3 protein. The repertoire includes about 360,000 distinct CDR3 sequences, 10% to 15% of them detected once, and about 22% sits in the top ten. The sequenced sample consisted of PBMCs or a T cell subset sorted from them (not recorded which). All receptors come from a man aged 18 to 30 who had mild COVID-19 (a few samples of this study predate the infection). Cell type and time point are not known.

The genes are TRBV12-3 or TRBV12-4 and TRBJ2-7; 10 bases are a match to TRBD2. The junction had 4 bases not matched to a gene; V was cut back by 5 bases and J by 0 bases. The CDR3 consists of 15 residues. The CDR3 bases are TGTGCCAGCAGTACTAGCGGGGAACACTCCTACGAGCAGTACTTC. This codes for CASSTSGEHSYEQYF.

The chain employs TRBV5-1 and TRBJ1-1; TRBD1 matches at 8 bases. Losses at the gene ends were 4 bases for V and 4 bases for J; bases not matched to a gene: 9. The CDR3 is 15 residues long. CDR1 SGHRS and CDR2 YFSETQ come from the germline V gene. The CDR3 loop is CASSPTGQGGTEAFF. For the CDR3, the DNA is TGCGCCAGCAGCCCGACCGGACAGGGAGGCACTGAAGCTTTCTTT.

The V gene is TRBV7-2, the J gene TRBJ2-3; no clear D. The CDR3 has 13 amino acids. Trimming took off 1 base at V and 4 bases at J, with 6 bases between the two ends. Germline lookup yields CDR1 SGHTA and CDR2 FQGNSA. CDR3 in DNA: TGTGCCAGCAGCTTAGATTTCTCAGATACGCAGTATTTT. Translated, it gives CASSLDFSDTQYF.

The chain couples TRBV7-6 to TRBJ2-5; D gene uncertain. The CDR3 contains 15 residues. Germline V gene lookup returns CDR1 SGHVS and CDR2 FNYEAQ. V lost 4 bases to trimming and J lost 4 bases, with 16 bases between them. CDR3 in amino acids: CASSSDPHRGETQYF. Here the CDR3 DNA reads TGTGCCAGCAGCTCGGACCCACACCGCGGAGAGACCCAGTACTTC.

This clonotype has more than one count but fewer than ten. The rearrangement uses TRBV4-1 and TRBJ1-4; 12 positions agree with TRBD1. Germline V gene data show CDR1 as MGHRA and CDR2 as YSYEKL. The CDR3 loop spans 17 amino acids. V dropped 2 bases and J dropped 7; count of bases not matched to a gene: 8. This CDR3 is CASSQHGGQGALEKLFF. The DNA of the CDR3 is TGCGCCAGCAGCCAACATGGGGGACAGGGGGCGCTTGAAAAACTGTTTTTT.

This clonotype was seen a single time. V is TRBV12-3 or TRBV12-4 and J is TRBJ2-5; 10 bases map to TRBD2. The CDR3 contains 16 residues. Trimming took 4 bases from V and 4 from J; bases not matched to a gene: 9. The CDR3 here is CASSSKRAGGRETQYF. For the CDR3, the DNA is TGTGCCAGCAGTTCCAAGAGAGCGGGAGGGAGAGAGACCCAGTACTTC.

The chain is built from TRBV29-1 and TRBJ2-6; TRBD1 might be the D (7 bases). Germline CDR1 and CDR2: SQVTM and ANQGSEA. The V end was cut by 3 bases, the J end by 2 bases, with 11 bases between. This CDR3 comprises 15 residues. As DNA, the CDR3 is TGCAGCGTTGAGGCAGGGGGGACTGGGGCCAACGTCCTGACTTTC. Its translation: CSVEAGGTGANVLTF. Full variable domain (rest looked up from reference TRBV29-1 and TRBJ2-6): SAVISQKPSRDICQRGTSLTIQCQVDSQVTMMFWYRQQPGQSLTLIATANQGSEATYESGFVIDKFPISRPNLTFSTLTVSNMSPEDSSIYLCSVEAGGTGANVLTFGAGSRLTVL.